This paragraph reports one T cell receptor (beta chain). What it recognizes is unknown. Trimming removed 4 bases from V and 3 bases from J, with 14 bases in between. CDR1 and CDR2 (germline): SGHDT, YYEEEE. This CDR3 spans 14 amino acids. This specimen belongs to a study of cytomegalovirus exposure and HLA in healthy donors. A multiplex PCR was run with 60 Vbeta primers and 13 Jbeta primers. How the authors handled the data: Tens of millions of unique TCR beta chains, roughly 10 million shared, were counted in a later analysis. Sequenced by immunoSEQ multiplex PCR; TCRdb stores in-frame clones only, minus some. V and J calls and clone size are those listed in that table; D and trimming were worked out from the DNA. The table records about 190,000 clones, approximately 80% of them present only once. General study points: There were several of the most significant clusters that appeared linked to common viral pathogens in a later analysis. Highly shared variants forming one cluster were likely a sequencing artifact. TCR beta sequences numbering 15,000 to 20,000 were associated with HLA alleles at 0.05 false discovery rate in a later analysis.

The receptor was derived from a woman under 40 in good health and CMV-seropositive. The genes are TRBV5-6 and TRBJ2-7; tentatively, D is TRBD1 (7 bases). Sample: PBMCs. Here the CDR3 DNA reads TGTGCCAGCAGCAACAGGGGAGGAGGCTACGAGCAGTACTTC. Amino acid sequence: CASSNRGGGYEQYF.